This T cell receptor beta chain was identified during a study of control samples from healthy donors and cancer patients. This table comes from immunoSEQ multiplex PCR, and its TCRdb copy is limited to in-frame clones, with some not included. Seen here are 55,000 to 65,000 clones, about 87% observed once, and the top ten hold more than 9.5%. V gave up 2 bases and J gave up 4 bases, with 3 bases separating them. Germline V lookup: CDR1 WSHSY, CDR2 SAAADI. The CDR3 consists of 12 residues. The rearrangement uses TRBV10-2 and TRBJ1-3, with unresolved D. Sequencing was done on a sample of PBMCs. The TCR sequence derives from a woman aged 60-75 years with lung cancer. This CDR3 reads CASSETGNTIYF. DNA of the CDR3: TGCGCCAGCAGTGAGACAGGAAACACCATATATTTT.